This entry describes one T cell receptor (beta chain). What it binds is unknown. TCRdb reprocessed the reads with MiXCR, giving one entry per CDR3 protein. The data hold hundreds of thousands of distinct CDR3 sequences, with approximately 22% observed a single time. The sample comes from a study of T cell repertoires in cytomegalovirus infection. Study-wide context: CMV infection and matching HLA type were both indicated by public TCR beta signatures.

Study-level results: Cumulative public TCR beta family frequency identified CMV carriers with the relevant HLA. Dominant in the ex vivo response were TCR beta clonotypes restricted by HLA-C and specific for CMV.

The CDR3 extends over 15 amino acids. The junction had 8 bases not matched to a gene; V was cut back by 3 bases and J by 1 base. The V gene's germline CDR1 is DFQATT and CDR2 SNEGSKA (reference sequence). Sequenced: CD8+ T cells from PBMCs. The receptor was isolated from a human donor in good health (CMV status not recorded). Some clones in this sample may be carry-over from other donors' samples. The chain has TRBV20-1 and TRBJ2-7, with TRBD1 identical over 8 bases. CDR3 sequence (DNA): TGCAGTGCTAGTAGTAACAGGGGGTCATCCTACGAGCAGTACTTC. Its translation is CSASSNRGSSYEQYF.